These T cell receptor beta chains were read from a single sample in a study of T cell clusters in autoimmune cytopenias. From the multiplex PCR reads, TCRdb lists one entry per CDR3 protein and no DNA. The sample includes approximately 3,800 distinct CDR3 sequences. The sequenced material came from peripheral blood. These receptors all come from a human donor with an autoimmune cytopenia or autoimmune hepatitis (not recorded which). CDR3s include the opening cysteine and the closing phenylalanine or tryptophan. Some rows mark clone size as missing; the rest say once, few, many or name a class of expanded clone.

>13|TRBV11-1|medium-sized|TRBJ2-5
CASSSSSQETQYF
>13|TRBV7-9|.|TRBJ1-5
CASSLGSRQPQHF
>14|TRBV7-2|.|TRBJ2-5
CASSPLAGRETQYF
>13|TRBV2|.|TRBJ1-2
CASRDRDNYGYTF
>14|TRBV6-6|.|TRBJ1-5
CASSFGGTNQPQHF
>13|TRBV29-1|medium-sized|TRBJ2-7
CSVRVAGDYEQYF
>13|TRBV2|.|TRBJ2-1
CASSGTSYNEQFF
>13|TRBV28|.|TRBJ1-4
CASSLVWYEKLFF
>15|TRBV6-1|.|TRBJ1-2
CASSLVGGGYYGYTF
>15|TRBV6-5|medium-sized|TRBJ2-6
CASSSLSSGANVLTF
>15|TRBV5-1|medium-sized|TRBJ2-1
CASSPGGEGGGEQFF
>14|TRBV5-1|.|TRBJ2-7
CASSLRRGLYEQYF
>13|TRBV19|medium-sized|TRBJ1-5
CASSTGPGQPQHF
>13|TRBV6-2/TRBV6-3|.|TRBJ2-7
CASSPSEVYEQYF
>15|TRBV19|medium-sized|TRBJ2-3
CASSISPASTDTQYF
>14|TRBV12-3/TRBV12-4|medium-sized|TRBJ1-3
CASSRDRTGNTIYF
>15|TRBV15|medium-sized|TRBJ2-7
CATSRDLGLAYEQYF
>12|TRBV28|.|TRBJ2-3
CASSSLTDTQYF
>13|TRBV20-1|.|TRBJ1-3
CSASRAEGNTIYF
>15|TRBV11-1|medium-sized|TRBJ1-6
CASSLVRSANSPLHF
>15|TRBV6-6|.|TRBJ2-5
CASSYEGLAGETQYF
>15|TRBV19|medium-sized|TRBJ1-2
CASMRGSSNLYGYTF
>15|TRBV5-4|medium-sized|TRBJ2-1
CASSLTQGALDEQFF
>15|TRBV5-6|medium-sized|TRBJ1-5
CASAPGTGGNQPQHF
>17|TRBV12-3/TRBV12-4|medium-sized|TRBJ2-7
CASSVRPPGRDSYEQYF
>15|TRBV19|.|TRBJ2-3
CASSPRTGVTDTQYF
>14|TRBV29-1|large|TRBJ2-1
CSHLSSGYYNEQFF
>13|TRBV7-9|.|TRBJ2-1
CASTSQTYNEQFF
>16|TRBV19|medium-sized|TRBJ2-3
CASSRPSGVAPDTQYF
>18|TRBV12-3/TRBV12-4|medium-sized|TRBJ2-2
CASSFSGLAGGPTGELFF
>14|TRBV18|medium-sized|TRBJ2-2
CASSRSGNTGELFF